This record looks at one T cell receptor (beta chain) sequence and its context. TCRdb recomputed calls from the RT-PCR reads with MiXCR, one row per CDR3 protein. The profile covers about 700,000 distinct CDR3 sequences, with approximately 15% appearing a single time and roughly 4% taken by the ten largest. Trimming left V 3 bases short and J 0 bases short, with 9 bases between. This CDR3 region has 16 residues. CDR1 LNHNV and CDR2 YYDKDF come from the germline V gene (reference sequence). Sequencing was carried out using memory CD4+ T cells from blood. The sequence came from a female donor in good health, serving as a healthy control. The genes are TRBV15 and TRBJ2-6; D gene unclear. CDR3 sequence reads: CATSSRLLSGANVLTF. Here the CDR3 DNA reads TGTGCCACCAGCAGTAGACTGCTCTCTGGGGCCAACGTCCTGACTTTC. Full variable domain (outside the CDR3, taken from reference TRBV15 and TRBJ2-6): DAMVIQNPRYQVTQFGKPVTLSCSQTLNHNVMYWYQQKSSQAPKLLFHYYDKDFNNEADTPDNFQSRRPNTSFCFLDIRSPGLGDTAMYLCATSSRLLSGANVLTFGAGSRLTVL.